The text below deals with one T cell receptor beta chain. It has no known antigen specificity. Base qualities are not recorded, but no much larger clone differs from it by a single base. This sample was taken from a study of OX40 agonist ivuxolimab in advanced cancers. For context, the study as a whole: Ivuxolimab, which targeted the costimulatory receptor OX40 (CD134), was an agonistic, fully human IgG2 monoclonal antibody. Intravenous ivuxolimab was administered to patients every 2 weeks at six dose levels: 0.01, 0.1, 0.3, 1.5, 3 and 10 mg/kg. Of the approximately 54 dose-escalation patients, hepatocellular carcinoma was present in some 19, melanoma in approximately 15, renal cell carcinoma in 9 and head and neck cancer in 9. The dose-escalation cohort was around 83% male with a mean age of about 65 years, ranging from roughly 23 to 90. Prior anti-PD-1, anti-PD-L1 or anti-CTLA-4 therapy was permitted, and about 40% of dose-escalation patients had received checkpoint inhibitors. Partial responses were achieved by three dose-escalation patients, of whom one had hepatocellular carcinoma and two had cutaneous melanoma. Peripheral TCRbeta sequencing aimed to test whether ivuxolimab altered TCR sequence diversity and caused clonal T-cell expansion. The monotherapy dose-escalation portion (N ≈ 56 patients) of the phase I ivuxolimab trial is reported in the paper. The study at large found these results: After ivuxolimab, more expanded clones were found on average in CD8+ T cells than in CD4+ T cells. At doses of 0.1 to 3.0 mg/kg, clonal expansion of both CD4+ and CD8+ blood T cells was observed from baseline to week 6. Low levels of normalized T-cell clonal expansion were also seen in some patients who did not respond. Partial responders in the 0.1-3.0 mg/kg groups had among the lowest normalized peripheral clonal expansion, especially among CD8+ T cells. Which antigens the clonally expanded peripheral T cells were specific for was not determined.

From the cysteine up to the phenylalanine, the CDR3 has a length of 15 residues. Only the CDR3 DNA is retained, 45 bases long and in frame from the first base. V is reduced by 4 bases and J by 1 base, leaving a spacing of 15 bases between them. From the germline V gene, CDR1 is SGHDT and CDR2 is YYEEEE. For sequencing of the TCRbeta CDR3 region, genomic DNA was extracted from the sorted cells. The immunoSEQ Assay was used to sequence the TCRbeta CDR3 regions. TCRdb limited this immuneACCESS table to in-frame rearrangements with V and J called. A share of clones is missing; checked studies link under half to unresolved V genes, and the rest is unexplained. A total of 70,000 to 95,000 clones appear in this sample, around 88% of them only once. The ten biggest clones cover approximately 0.71% of the sample. Patients with a history of autoimmune disease or receiving systemic immunosuppression were excluded from the trial. Peripheral blood for TCR sequencing was collected from all dose cohorts at baseline, on cycle 4 day 1, and on cycle 7 day 1. The samples were taken from a phase I, first-in-human, multicenter, open-label dose-escalation trial of ivuxolimab. The trial enrolled adults with locally advanced or metastatic head and neck squamous cell, hepatocellular, melanoma or renal cell carcinoma. CD4+ and CD8+ T cells were sorted separately from peripheral blood before TCR sequencing.

The chain couples TRBV5-6 to TRBJ2-7; TRBD2 is possibly the D segment (6 matching bases). This sample comprised CD4+ or CD8+ T cells sorted from blood, obtained in a trial of the OX40 agonist ivuxolimab. The clonotype was recovered from an adult with an advanced solid tumor such as melanoma, head and neck, liver or kidney cancer. The CDR3 region has the sequence CASSPLGRGSYEQYF. The sequenced DNA: TGTGCCAGCAGCCCTTTGGGGCGGGGATCCTACGAGCAGTACTTC.